This T cell receptor (beta chain) was sequenced for a study of T cells in narcolepsy. Study background: Enrolled donors included narcolepsy type 1 or type 2 patients and healthy controls.

This CDR3 is built from 13 residues. CDR1 and CDR2 from the germline V gene are LNHDA and SQIVND (reference sequence). After removal of 6 bases from V and 8 bases from J, the junction contained 9 bases not matched to a gene. Note on this clone: The antigen is unknown.

The repertoire was sequenced with immunoSEQ multiplex PCR; TCRdb's copy has only in-frame clones and lacks some. The sample records about 25,000 clones, approximately 85% being singletons. Study observations and caveats: Blood of same and different patients, but not healthy controls, reportedly held recurring autoreactive clonotypes. Autoreactive HCRT-specific and TRIB2-specific clonotypes were marked in same-patient CSF-versus-blood CD4+ comparisons. No autoreactive T cell clone sequences appeared in some memory CD4+ repertoires.

The V and J genes are TRBV19 and TRBJ1-2; 7 positions agree with TRBD1. The receptor was derived from a human donor with narcolepsy. The sample consisted of CD45RA- memory CD4+ T cells from PBMCs. The CDR3 loop is CASSRGAPGGYTF. The CDR3 region has the DNA TGTGCCAGTAGCAGGGGGGCGCCGGGGGGCTACACCTTC.